The T cell receptor beta chain described here comes from a study of blood T cell repertoires in COVID-19. Whole-study context: The United States, Italy and Spain supplied acute and convalescent COVID-19 samples. Sources were T cells, B-cell-depleted T cells, or PBMCs; the material itself was cDNA or gDNA.

As originally analysed: Amplified reference gene primers provided the basis for estimating nucleated cell counts. Clones were read by immunoSEQ multiplex PCR, and TCRdb kept only the in-frame ones, dropping some. V and J calls and clone size are given by that table; D and trimming were obtained from the DNA. Among 20,000 to 25,000 clones listed, around 81% were seen once. Trimming took 4 bases from V and 0 from J, leaving 7 bases between them. Germline V CDR1 and CDR2: LNHDA, SQIVND (reference sequence). This CDR3 is 14 amino acids long. The chain recombines TRBV19 with TRBJ2-1; D possibly corresponds to TRBD2 (6 bases). Sequenced: peripheral blood. The clonotype comes from a man in his 60s with active COVID-19. The CDR3 DNA reads TGTGCCAGTAGTAGCGGGGCCTCCTACAATGAGCAGTTCTTC. Its protein product is CASSSGASYNEQFF.